What follows are 9 T cell receptor beta chains derived from one specimen sequenced in a study of neurological immune-mediated disorders. TCRdb analysed the 5' RACE reads with MiXCR anew, one entry per CDR3 protein. The sample gives about 36,000 distinct CDR3 sequences, around a tenth of which show up once; approximately 7% is in the top ten. Sequenced sample: PBMCs. These receptors came from a woman in her 30s with HTLV-1-associated myelopathy (HAM/TSP).

At least ten counts were recorded for this clonotype. This chain links TRBV10-3 with TRBJ2-7, with 7 positions matching TRBD1. The CDR3 is 13 residues long. The V gene's germline CDR1 is ENHRY and CDR2 SYGVKD. J gave up 5 bases and V 6 bases, and 7 bases lay outside the gene matches. The CDR3 here is CAISLTGNHEQYF. CDR3 nucleotides: TGTGCCATCAGCCTGACAGGGAACCACGAGCAGTACTTC.

This clonotype was picked up many times. This chain links TRBV20-1 with TRBJ2-7, with a weak D call TRBD2 (6 bases). The CDR3 is 15 residues long. Per germline, CDR1 DFQATT and CDR2 SNEGSKA (reference sequence). Trimming shortened V by 4 bases and J by 2 bases, and 18 bases separated the two germline ends. Written as DNA, the CDR3 is TGCAGTGCTATTCAACCTGGCGGGGAACCCTACGAGCAGTACTTC. As protein: CSAIQPGGEPYEQYF.

This clonotype showed up many times. The V gene is TRBV5-8, the J gene TRBJ1-2; 8 bases are a match to TRBD1. The J segment lost 3 bases and the V segment lost 4 bases, leaving 5 bases of the junction unmatched. The CDR3 is made up of 14 amino acids. Per germline, CDR1 SGHTS and CDR2 YDEGEE. CDR3 sequence: CASSRGQGDYGYTF. In nucleotides, the CDR3 is TGTGCCAGCAGCCGCGGACAGGGTGACTATGGCTACACCTTC.

Relative to its sample, this clonotype is medium-sized. J is TRBJ1-1 and V is TRBV10-3, with D tentatively TRBD1 (5 bases). Trimming shortened V by 5 bases and J by 7 bases, and 17 bases separated the two germline ends. Germline assignment: CDR1 ENHRY and CDR2 SYGVKD. The CDR3 spans 14 residues. The CDR3 nucleotides are TGTGCCATCAGTCACGGTGGGGGTGGTGGTGAAGCTTTCTTT. This sequence encodes CAISHGGGGGEAFF.

This clonotype appeared many times. The gene calls are TRBV20-1 and TRBJ1-4, with TRBD1 matching over 9 bases. The CDR3 covers 17 residues. V trimming: 7 bases; J trimming: 3 bases; junction bases outside the gene matches: 15. The germline V gene has CDR1 DFQATT and CDR2 SNEGSKA (reference sequence). The CDR3 loop is CSGTSGQGFRANEKLFF. CDR3 coding DNA: TGCAGTGGAACTTCGGGACAGGGATTTCGTGCTAATGAAAAACTGTTTTTT.

This clonotype was observed at least ten times. V usage is TRBV18 and J usage is TRBJ1-2; the D is unclear. The CDR3 extends over 13 amino acids. V lost 2 bases to trimming and J lost 0 bases, with 4 bases between them. Germline V CDR1 and CDR2: KGHSH, LQKENI. The DNA of the CDR3 is TGTGCCAGCTCACCAACAGCTAACTATGGCTACACCTTC. This codes for CASSPTANYGYTF.

As to this clonotype: An end of the junction does not agree with germline; a read error may underlie this. The chain combines TRBV28 with TRBJ2-3; D is possibly TRBD2 (5 bases). This CDR3 spans 15 amino acids. The V gene's germline CDR1 is MDHEN and CDR2 SYDVKM. CDR3 coding DNA: TGTGCCAGCAGTTTTGTGGTACTAGAATCAGATACGCGGTATTTT. It yields the protein CASSFVVLESDTRYF. The full variable domain, completed using reference TRBV28 and TRBJ2-3, is DVKVTQSSRYLVKRTGEKVFLECVQDMDHENMFWYRQDPGLGLRLIYFSYDVKMKEKGDIPEGYSVSREKKERFSLILESASTNQTSMYLCASSFVVLESDTRYFGPGTRLTVL.

This clonotype was recorded many times. V usage is TRBV7-2 and J usage is TRBJ2-7, with D perhaps being TRBD1 or TRBD2 (5 bases each). This CDR3 is 14 amino acids long. Trimming removed 0 bases from V and 3 bases from J, with 9 bases in between. Germline V gene lookup returns CDR1 SGHTA and CDR2 FQGNSA. The CDR3 DNA sequence: TGTGCCAGCAGCTTAGCGTCAGGGAGCTACGAGCAGTACTTC. Translated, it gives CASSLASGSYEQYF.

This clonotype was counted many times. This chain joins TRBV6-5 and TRBJ2-5, with a tentative D call TRBD2 (6 bases). Germline CDR1 MNHEY, CDR2 SVGAGI. V was shortened by 6 bases and J by 4 bases, with 15 bases between the two germline ends. The CDR3 is 14 amino acids. CDR3 coding DNA: TGTGCCAGCAGATCCGCGGGGTTCGGAGAGACCCAGTACTTC. Translating gives CASRSAGFGETQYF.